What follows are 5 T cell receptor beta chains derived from one specimen sequenced in a study of cytomegalovirus exposure and HLA in healthy donors. Primers included in the PCR were 60 Vbeta and 13 Jbeta primers. Here immunoSEQ multiplex PCR was the method, and the copy in TCRdb shows in-frame clones only, minus some. Among about 180,000 clones listed, around three quarters were seen once. Sequencing was done on a sample of PBMCs. Receptor source: a woman aged 30 to 39 in good health and CMV-seropositive.

This chain links TRBV30 with TRBJ2-7, with unresolved D. Trimming removed 6 bases at V and 2 bases at J, with 17 bases between. Germline values: CDR1 GTSNPN, CDR2 SVGIG (reference sequence). The CDR3 runs 14 residues. CDR3 in DNA: TGTGCCTGTCCTTCGGCTACCACAGCCTACGAGCAGTACTTC. Encoded protein: CACPSATTAYEQYF.

This clone was recorded only once. V gene TRBV6-5 combines with J gene TRBJ2-2; 9 bases are shared with TRBD1. The CDR3 has 14 amino acids. The ends lost 6 bases at V and 7 bases at J; junction bases unmatched: 6. Germline V gives CDR1 MNHEY, CDR2 SVGAGI. This CDR3 reads CASSPQGAVGELFF. CDR3 nucleotide sequence: TGTGCCAGCAGCCCACAGGGGGCGGTCGGGGAGCTGTTTTTT.

This rearrangement joins TRBV15 to TRBJ2-7, with D possibly matching TRBD1 (6 bases). The CDR3 length is 16 residues. Germline V gives CDR1 LNHNV, CDR2 YYDKDF (reference sequence). V lost 1 base and J lost 0, with 13 bases in between. CDR3 region: CATSRGAGVYSYEQYF. In DNA, the CDR3 is TGTGCCACCAGCAGAGGGGCAGGGGTTTACTCCTACGAGCAGTACTTC.

The sample holds a few counts of this clone. V is TRBV7-9 and J is TRBJ1-6; unclear D gene. V was trimmed by 1 base and J by 4 bases, leaving 5 bases between them. This CDR3 is 14 amino acids long. Germline values: CDR1 SEHNR, CDR2 FQNEAQ (reference sequence). CDR3 coding DNA: TGTGCCAGCAGCTTAGAACAGTATAATTCACCCCTCCACTTT. Translating gives CASSLEQYNSPLHF.

The chain recombines TRBV7-2 with TRBJ2-5; D is perhaps TRBD2 (5 bases). This CDR3 comprises 14 residues. Trimming removed 0 bases at V and 11 bases at J, with 16 bases between. From germline, CDR1 is SGHTA and CDR2 FQGNSA. CDR3 sequence reads: CASSLAGAAKEQYF. CDR3 DNA sequence: TGTGCCAGCAGCTTAGCTGGAGCGGCGAAGGAGCAGTACTTC.